The present TCR beta chain was sequenced within a study of blood T cell repertoires in COVID-19. Study at large: Samples of COVID-19 (acute and convalescent) were obtained from the United States, Italy and Spain.

Trimming removed 0 bases from V and 3 bases from J; junction bases left unmatched: 2. The length of the CDR3 is 15 residues. Germline V CDR1 and CDR2: SGHDT, YYEEEE. In the authors' methods: Scientists estimated how many nucleated cells there were by amplifying reference gene primers. The data were produced by immunoSEQ multiplex PCR, yet TCRdb's version contains in-frame clones alone and is incomplete. The D gene and trimming were derived from the DNA, and the V and J assignments and clone size from that table. The profile shows fewer than 70,000 clones, 80% to 90% of them singletons. The sample taken for sequencing was peripheral blood. This receptor was taken from a human donor in a cohort sampled during active COVID-19. The gene calls are TRBV5-6 and TRBJ2-2; 7 nucleotides align to TRBD1. CDR3 bases: TGTGCCAGCAGCTTGGCAGGACAGGACACCGGGGAGCTGTTTTTT. Residues: CASSLAGQDTGELFF.